This TCR beta chain stems from a study of blood T cells in healthy people across ages. Trimming took 6 bases from V and 3 from J; bases not matched to a gene: 12. This CDR3 region has 15 residues. CDR1 and CDR2 from the germline V gene are SGHRS and YFSETQ. A second about 7 to 12 cycle PCR used barcoded and J-beta primers. TCRdb reprocessed the 5' RACE reads with MiXCR, giving one entry per CDR3 protein. Of around 870,000 distinct CDR3 sequences listed, 29% are singletons. Input material: blood. V is TRBV5-1 and J is TRBJ2-7; 7 positions agree with TRBD1. This clonotype was sampled from a woman at least 80 years old in good health. In DNA form, the CDR3 reads TGCGCCAGCAAGTTGGGACAGCAATCCTACTACGAGCAGTACTTC. Its translation is CASKLGQQSYYEQYF.